This is a list of T cell receptor beta chains from one sample in a study of shared clonotypes between healthy human individuals. Some clones are missing from TCRdb's copy, which holds only in-frame ones; the method was immunoSEQ multiplex PCR. Of 2 million to 2.5 million clones in the sample, approximately 93% were seen once. Sample: naive CD4+ T cells from PBMCs. Source of these receptors: a young man in good health. Some clones in this sample may be carry-over from other donors' samples. Both conserved end residues are part of each CDR3. Each record gives: CDR3 protein, CDR3 DNA, J gene, clone size, V gene, D gene. D genes are given only for firm matches. Rows give clone size only sometimes, using once, few, many, or a class for an expanded clone.

CDR3 protein: CASSLNPGFEAKNIQYF; CDR3 DNA: TGCGCCAGCAGCTTGAACCCAGGGTTTGAGGCCAAAAACATTCAGTACTTC; J gene: TRBJ2-4; clone size: once; V gene: TRBV5-1; D gene: -
CDR3 protein: CASRGQALTYEQYF; CDR3 DNA: TGTGCCAGCAGGGGACAGGCGTTAACCTACGAGCAGTACTTC; J gene: TRBJ2-7; clone size: -; V gene: TRBV6-1; D gene: TRBD1
CDR3 protein: CASSFRTGSPNTEAFF; CDR3 DNA: TGCGCCAGCAGCTTTCGGACAGGGAGCCCGAACACTGAAGCTTTCTTT; J gene: TRBJ1-1; clone size: -; V gene: TRBV5-1; D gene: TRBD1
CDR3 protein: CASSPGLMFSYEQYF; CDR3 DNA: TGCGCCAGCAGCCCGGGACTGATGTTTTCCTACGAGCAGTACTTC; J gene: TRBJ2-7; clone size: -; V gene: TRBV5-1; D gene: -
CDR3 protein: CASRESGGNQPQHF; CDR3 DNA: TGTGCCAGCAGGGAAAGTGGGGGCAATCAGCCCCAGCATTTT; J gene: TRBJ1-5; clone size: -; V gene: TRBV6-6; D gene: -
CDR3 protein: CASSSPGRNSYGYTF; CDR3 DNA: TGTGCCAGCAGCTCGCCGGGACGCAATTCCTATGGCTACACCTTC; J gene: TRBJ1-2; clone size: -; V gene: TRBV4-2; D gene: -
CDR3 protein: CASSFGGAGGAYNEQFF; CDR3 DNA: TGTGCCAGCAGCTTTGGGGGGGCGGGAGGAGCCTACAATGAGCAGTTCTTC; J gene: TRBJ2-1; clone size: -; V gene: TRBV7-2; D gene: TRBD2
CDR3 protein: CASSYSSNEKLFF; CDR3 DNA: TGTGCCAGCAGTTACAGCTCGAATGAAAAACTGTTTTTT; J gene: TRBJ1-4; clone size: -; V gene: TRBV27; D gene: -
CDR3 protein: CATSRGDPLYGYTF; CDR3 DNA: TGTGCCACCAGCAGAGGCGACCCCCTCTATGGCTACACCTTC; J gene: TRBJ1-2; clone size: -; V gene: TRBV15; D gene: -
CDR3 protein: CATSPGQGAPSSGNTIYF; CDR3 DNA: TGTGCCACCAGCCCGGGACAGGGGGCACCGAGCTCTGGAAACACCATATATTTT; J gene: TRBJ1-3; clone size: -; V gene: TRBV15; D gene: TRBD1
CDR3 protein: CASSEDRGSGYTF; CDR3 DNA: TGCGCCAGCAGCGAGGACAGGGGCTCGGGCTACACCTTC; J gene: TRBJ1-2; clone size: -; V gene: TRBV10-1; D gene: TRBD1
CDR3 protein: CASSPSPGQGTTGELFF; CDR3 DNA: TGTGCCAGCAGCCCCTCCCCGGGACAGGGGACGACCGGGGAGCTGTTTTTT; J gene: TRBJ2-2; clone size: -; V gene: TRBV5-4; D gene: TRBD1
CDR3 protein: CASSGQGLAGHYNEQFF; CDR3 DNA: TGTGCCAGCAGCGGACAAGGACTAGCGGGACACTACAATGAGCAGTTCTTC; J gene: TRBJ2-1; clone size: -; V gene: TRBV5-6; D gene: TRBD2
CDR3 protein: CSADRTYGYTF; CDR3 DNA: TGCAGTGCTGACAGGACCTATGGCTACACCTTC; J gene: TRBJ1-2; clone size: -; V gene: TRBV20-1; D gene: -
CDR3 protein: CASSQQGARRVEQFF; CDR3 DNA: TGCGCCAGCAGCCAGCAAGGGGCGCGGAGGGTTGAGCAGTTCTTC; J gene: TRBJ2-1; clone size: -; V gene: TRBV4-1; D gene: -
CDR3 protein: CATSSRTGGPYEQYF; CDR3 DNA: TGTGCCACCAGCTCCCGGACAGGGGGCCCCTACGAGCAGTACTTC; J gene: TRBJ2-7; clone size: -; V gene: TRBV15; D gene: TRBD1
CDR3 protein: CASSTSRQRNTEAFF; CDR3 DNA: TGTGCCAGCAGCACATCCCGACAGAGGAACACTGAAGCTTTCTTT; J gene: TRBJ1-1; clone size: -; V gene: TRBV21-1; D gene: -
CDR3 protein: CASSQVVGKGYEQYF; CDR3 DNA: TGCGCCAGCAGCCAAGTTGTAGGAAAGGGCTACGAGCAGTACTTC; J gene: TRBJ2-7; clone size: once; V gene: TRBV4-1; D gene: -
CDR3 protein: CASSSRTGGNIQYF; CDR3 DNA: TGTGCCAGCAGCTCACGGACAGGGGGAAACATTCAGTACTTC; J gene: TRBJ2-4; clone size: -; V gene: TRBV5-6; D gene: TRBD1
CDR3 protein: CASSLAPGPTGELFF; CDR3 DNA: TGTGCCAGCAGCTTAGCGCCAGGGCCCACCGGGGAGCTGTTTTTT; J gene: TRBJ2-2; clone size: -; V gene: TRBV7-9; D gene: -
CDR3 protein: CASNRQGGGPQHF; CDR3 DNA: TGTGCCAGCAACCGACAGGGGGGGGGACCCCAGCATTTT; J gene: TRBJ1-5; clone size: once; V gene: TRBV13; D gene: TRBD1
CDR3 protein: CASRLEVDWGGPYGYTF; CDR3 DNA: TGTGCAAGTCGCTTAGAAGTTGACTGGGGAGGCCCCTATGGCTACACCTTC; J gene: TRBJ1-2; clone size: -; V gene: TRBV12-2; D gene: -
CDR3 protein: CACTPGQGATLSYEQYF; CDR3 DNA: TGTGCCTGCACTCCGGGACAGGGGGCGACCCTCTCCTACGAGCAGTACTTC; J gene: TRBJ2-7; clone size: -; V gene: TRBV30; D gene: TRBD1
CDR3 protein: CASSPRVRGNSAGPYGYTF; CDR3 DNA: TGTGCCAGCAGCCCTAGAGTGAGGGGGAACTCTGCAGGACCCTATGGCTACACCTTC; J gene: TRBJ1-2; clone size: -; V gene: TRBV7-6; D gene: -
CDR3 protein: CASTQADYQETQYF; CDR3 DNA: TGTGCCAGCACCCAGGCGGACTACCAAGAGACCCAGTACTTC; J gene: TRBJ2-5; clone size: -; V gene: TRBV25-1; D gene: -
CDR3 protein: CASSLGTGRTGELFF; CDR3 DNA: TGTGCCAGCAGCTTAGGCACAGGGAGAACCGGGGAGCTGTTTTTT; J gene: TRBJ2-2; clone size: -; V gene: TRBV11-3; D gene: -
CDR3 protein: CASTQGVANTEAFF; CDR3 DNA: TGTGCCAGCACCCAGGGTGTGGCGAACACTGAAGCTTTCTTT; J gene: TRBJ1-1; clone size: -; V gene: TRBV9; D gene: -
CDR3 protein: CASSYSAGIYEQYF; CDR3 DNA: TGTGCCAGCAGTTACTCGGCGGGAATCTACGAGCAGTACTTC; J gene: TRBJ2-7; clone size: -; V gene: TRBV6-6; D gene: -
CDR3 protein: CASSERPIYGYTF; CDR3 DNA: TGTGCCAGCAGTGAGCGGCCGATCTATGGCTACACCTTC; J gene: TRBJ1-2; clone size: -; V gene: TRBV6-1; D gene: -
CDR3 protein: CASRGLGTLYQETQYF; CDR3 DNA: TGTGCCAGCAGGGGTCTCGGGACACTGTACCAAGAGACCCAGTACTTC; J gene: TRBJ2-5; clone size: -; V gene: TRBV28; D gene: -
CDR3 protein: CASSVGYGYTF; CDR3 DNA: TGTGCCAGCAGTGTCGGCTATGGCTACACCTTC; J gene: TRBJ1-2; clone size: few; V gene: TRBV2; D gene: -
CDR3 protein: CSVEDAGRGYTF; CDR3 DNA: TGCAGCGTTGAAGATGCAGGTAGGGGCTACACCTTC; J gene: TRBJ1-2; clone size: -; V gene: TRBV29-1; D gene: -
CDR3 protein: CASSVQGQGGGYTF; CDR3 DNA: TGTGCCAGCAGTGTACAGGGACAGGGAGGCGGCTACACCTTC; J gene: TRBJ1-2; clone size: -; V gene: TRBV2; D gene: TRBD1
CDR3 protein: CASSLLLGGDTQYF; CDR3 DNA: TGTGCCAGCAGTTTATTACTAGGGGGAGATACGCAGTATTTT; J gene: TRBJ2-3; clone size: -; V gene: TRBV28; D gene: -
CDR3 protein: CASRGRRTYEQYF; CDR3 DNA: TGTGCCAGCAGGGGACGCCGTACCTACGAGCAGTACTTC; J gene: TRBJ2-7; clone size: -; V gene: TRBV6-5; D gene: -
CDR3 protein: CASSLGDSGGNEKLFF; CDR3 DNA: TGCGCCAGCAGCTTGGGGGACAGTGGGGGTAATGAAAAACTGTTTTTT; J gene: TRBJ1-4; clone size: -; V gene: TRBV5-1; D gene: TRBD1
CDR3 protein: CASSLPNSGWNYEQYF; CDR3 DNA: TGTGCCAGCAGCTTACCAAACTCAGGGTGGAACTACGAGCAGTACTTC; J gene: TRBJ2-7; clone size: -; V gene: TRBV7-9; D gene: -
CDR3 protein: CASSLLNYEQYF; CDR3 DNA: TGTGCCAGCAGTTTACTCAACTACGAGCAGTACTTC; J gene: TRBJ2-7; clone size: -; V gene: TRBV28; D gene: -
CDR3 protein: CASSLGLAGRYEQFF; CDR3 DNA: TGTGCCAGCAGCCTGGGACTAGCGGGAAGGTATGAGCAGTTCTTC; J gene: TRBJ2-1; clone size: -; V gene: TRBV7-3; D gene: TRBD2
CDR3 protein: CASSRREYYEQYF; CDR3 DNA: TGTGCCAGTAGTAGGCGGGAGTACTACGAGCAGTACTTC; J gene: TRBJ2-7; clone size: once; V gene: TRBV19; D gene: TRBD2